A selection of T cell receptor beta chains follows, all from one sample in a study of spatial heterogeneity in lung cancer. TCRdb re-derived calls from the 5' RACE reads in MiXCR, one entry per CDR3 protein. The sample has about 1,800 distinct CDR3 sequences, about a sixth seen once. This specimen was PBMCs, taken at surgery. The receptors stem from a male donor with early-stage non-small cell lung cancer. Both conserved end residues are part of each CDR3.

V gene,J gene,CDR3 protein
TRBV11-2,TRBJ2-1,CASSLVRTLDEQFF
TRBV20-1,TRBJ2-1,CSARDAASSYNEQFF
TRBV14,TRBJ2-4,CASSPHHMRGDWGNIQYF
TRBV7-2,TRBJ2-1,CASSLRLAGVSHEQFF
TRBV10-3,TRBJ2-7,CAISSREREQYF
TRBV12-3/TRBV12-4,TRBJ2-6,CASSADRVSGANVLTF
TRBV7-7,TRBJ2-1,CASSSGGLGYEQFF
TRBV4-1,TRBJ2-1,CASSPASSYNEQFF
TRBV7-6,TRBJ2-5,CASSQGTARETQYF
TRBV4-3,TRBJ2-1,CASSQAGGPWDEQFF
TRBV12-5,TRBJ2-4,CASVDTRPKTKNIQYF
TRBV7-2,TRBJ1-2,CASSFADYGYTF
TRBV10-2,TRBJ1-2,CASSAGAWNTF
TRBV12-3/TRBV12-4,TRBJ2-2,CASSLGAGQGTGELFF
TRBV20-1,TRBJ1-5,CSASPLGYQPQHF
TRBV6-5,TRBJ2-1,CASSYSPGETYNEQFF
TRBV6-5,TRBJ1-5,CASSYSAGGNNQPQHF
TRBV12-3/TRBV12-4,TRBJ2-1,CASREGQGYNDEQFF
TRBV6-2/TRBV6-3,TRBJ2-6,CASSYFGGANVLTF
TRBV10-2,TRBJ1-5,CASSEVNVPDSNQPQHF
TRBV4-1,TRBJ1-1,CASSQDGGPNTEAFF
TRBV29-1,TRBJ2-7,CSVEGTGWYEQYF
TRBV28,TRBJ2-5,CAKLGREETQYF
TRBV6-2/TRBV6-3,TRBJ2-1,CASRATGRTYNEQFF
TRBV30,TRBJ1-2,CAWSPFSGDYGYTF
TRBV20-1,TRBJ2-2,CSAVGGARTGELFF
TRBV9,TRBJ2-5,CASSVEGGDETQYF
TRBV7-7,TRBJ2-5,CASSLDLASQETQYF
TRBV9,TRBJ1-6,CASSTRDSGGGNSPLHF
TRBV28,TRBJ2-2,CASGITGNTGELFF
TRBV7-2,TRBJ2-3,CASSTFPGPPSYTDTQYF
TRBV18,TRBJ2-3,CASSPRGPPDTQYF
TRBV12-3/TRBV12-4,TRBJ2-1,CASSLVEGGPDNEQFF
TRBV7-4,TRBJ2-1,CASSELGGYNEQFF
TRBV2,TRBJ2-7,CASRPGLPYEQYF
TRBV20-1,TRBJ2-2,CSASRRTNTGELFF
TRBV10-3,TRBJ2-1,CAIRDTISESNEQFF
TRBV9,TRBJ2-2,CASSAQVYTGELFF
TRBV5-4,TRBJ2-7,CASSLERTSSEQYF
TRBV30,TRBJ1-1,CAWSKTRIGTEAFF
TRBV18,TRBJ2-5,CASSPDPWETQYF
TRBV2,TRBJ2-7,CASRMTVGSSYEQYF
TRBV24-1,TRBJ1-2,CATSDTSGVVPYGYTF
TRBV23-1,TRBJ2-1,CASSQSCSGREGEQFF
TRBV9,TRBJ2-7,CASSVEAGGMYEQYF
TRBV18,TRBJ2-3,CASSKRQGYTDTQYF
TRBV6-5,TRBJ2-7,CASSYSRLASAYEQYF
TRBV28,TRBJ2-1,CASSRLAGDNEQFF
TRBV20-1,TRBJ2-1,CSAPNDYNEQFF
TRBV3-1,TRBJ2-1,CASSQDPRDHNEQFF
TRBV12-3/TRBV12-4,TRBJ1-1,CASSLTGRYTEAFF
TRBV19,TRBJ1-2,CASSIDLWTAYGYTF
TRBV2,TRBJ2-1,CASSVGHPWASYNEQFF
TRBV4-1,TRBJ2-1,CASTSITSGRKPEQFF
TRBV5-1,TRBJ2-2,CASSSDGRVSSGELFF
TRBV7-8,TRBJ2-4,CASSLARLAGGTDKNIQYF
TRBV27,TRBJ1-5,CASGLQGTANQPQHF